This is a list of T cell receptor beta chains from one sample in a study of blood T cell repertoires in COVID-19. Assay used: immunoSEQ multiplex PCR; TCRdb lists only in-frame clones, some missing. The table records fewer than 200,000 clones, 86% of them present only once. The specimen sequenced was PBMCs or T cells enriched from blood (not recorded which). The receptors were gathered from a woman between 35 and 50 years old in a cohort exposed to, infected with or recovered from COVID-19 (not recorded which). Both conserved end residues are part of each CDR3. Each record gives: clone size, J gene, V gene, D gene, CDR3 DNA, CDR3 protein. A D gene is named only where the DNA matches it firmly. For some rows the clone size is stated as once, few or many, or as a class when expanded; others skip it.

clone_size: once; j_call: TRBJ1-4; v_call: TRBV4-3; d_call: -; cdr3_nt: TGCGCCAGCAGCCAAGTAGAGGCCCGTAATGAAAAACTGTTTTTT; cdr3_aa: CASSQVEARNEKLFF
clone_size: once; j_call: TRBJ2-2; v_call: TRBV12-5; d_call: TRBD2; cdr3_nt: TGTGCTAGTGGTTTCGGACTAGCGGGAGGTTCGGGCGGGGAGCTGTTTTTT; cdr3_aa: CASGFGLAGGSGGELFF
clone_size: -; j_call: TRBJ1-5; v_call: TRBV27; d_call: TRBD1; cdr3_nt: TGTGCCAGCAGCCCCGGACAGGGAAAGGGGAGCAATCAGCCCCAGCATTTT; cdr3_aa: CASSPGQGKGSNQPQHF
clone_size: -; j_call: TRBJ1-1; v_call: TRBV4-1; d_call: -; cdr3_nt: TGCGCCAGCAGCCAAGAGGGGGCATGGGTTGGAGCTTTCTTT; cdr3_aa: CASSQEGAWVGAFF
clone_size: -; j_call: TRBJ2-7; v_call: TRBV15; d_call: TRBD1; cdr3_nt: TGTGCCACCAGCAGCAGGGGGACAGGCGACTACGAGCAGTACTTC; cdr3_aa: CATSSRGTGDYEQYF
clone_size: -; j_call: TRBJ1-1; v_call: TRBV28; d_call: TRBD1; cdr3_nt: TGTGCCAGCATGGACAGGGGGAACACTGAAGCTTTCTTT; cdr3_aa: CASMDRGNTEAFF
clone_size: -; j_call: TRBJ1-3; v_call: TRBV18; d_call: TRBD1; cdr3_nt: TGTGCCAGCTCACCTGACAGGGTAACGGGAAACACCATATATTTT; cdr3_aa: CASSPDRVTGNTIYF
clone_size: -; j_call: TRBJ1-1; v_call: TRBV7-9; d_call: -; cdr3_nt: TGTGCCAGCAGCTTGTCCCGGGATTTAGGGATGAACACTGAAGCTTTCTTT; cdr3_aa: CASSLSRDLGMNTEAFF
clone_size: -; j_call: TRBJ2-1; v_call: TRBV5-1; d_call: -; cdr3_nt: TGCGCCAGCAGCTTGATTGAGCACAATGAGCAGTTCTTC; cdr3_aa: CASSLIEHNEQFF
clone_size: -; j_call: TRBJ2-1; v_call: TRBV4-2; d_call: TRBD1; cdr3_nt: TGTGCCAGCAGCCTGAGCCCCGACAGGGGGCTTTCGAATGAGCAGTTCTTC; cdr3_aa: CASSLSPDRGLSNEQFF
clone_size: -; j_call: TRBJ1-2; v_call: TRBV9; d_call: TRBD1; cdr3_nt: TGTGCCAGCAGCGTAGGTCAGGGGGCGAGTGGCTACACCTTC; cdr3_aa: CASSVGQGASGYTF
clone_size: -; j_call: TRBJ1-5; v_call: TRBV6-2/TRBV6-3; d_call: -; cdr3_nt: TGTGCCAGCAGTTACTCGGCCGATCAGCCCCAGCATTTT; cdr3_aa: CASSYSADQPQHF
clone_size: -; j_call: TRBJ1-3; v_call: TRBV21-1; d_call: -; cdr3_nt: TGTGCCAGCAGCTGGGACAGGGGGTCTGGAAACACCATATATTTT; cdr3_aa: CASSWDRGSGNTIYF
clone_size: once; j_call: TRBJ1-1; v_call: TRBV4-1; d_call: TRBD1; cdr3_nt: TGCGCCAGCAGGCCAAGATATGAGACAGGGTCAACTGAAGCTTTCTTT; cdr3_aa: CASRPRYETGSTEAFF
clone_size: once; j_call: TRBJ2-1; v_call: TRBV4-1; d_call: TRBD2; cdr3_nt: TGCGCCAGCAGCCCACTACGGTTAGCGGGAGTGAACAATGAGCAGTTCTTC; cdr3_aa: CASSPLRLAGVNNEQFF
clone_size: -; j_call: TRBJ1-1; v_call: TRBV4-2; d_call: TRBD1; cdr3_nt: TGTGCCAGCAGCCAAGTCGGGACAGGGCCGAACACTGAAGCTTTCTTT; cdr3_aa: CASSQVGTGPNTEAFF
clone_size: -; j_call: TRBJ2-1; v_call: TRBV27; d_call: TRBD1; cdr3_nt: TGTGCCAGCAGTTTGGACAGGGTAGTCAATGAGCAGTTCTTC; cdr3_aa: CASSLDRVVNEQFF
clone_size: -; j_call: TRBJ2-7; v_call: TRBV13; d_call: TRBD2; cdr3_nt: TGTGCCAGCAGCAATAACAACGGACTAGCGGGAGGGGCTACCTACGAGCAGTACTTC; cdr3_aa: CASSNNNGLAGGATYEQYF
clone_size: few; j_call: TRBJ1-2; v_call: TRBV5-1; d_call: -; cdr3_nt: TGCGCCAGCAGCTCCCCGGGCCAGGGTATGGGTGGCTACACCTTC; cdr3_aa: CASSSPGQGMGGYTF
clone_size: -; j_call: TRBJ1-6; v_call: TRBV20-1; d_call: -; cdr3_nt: TGCAGTGCTAGTGCCGGCAGGAATCGCAATTCACCCCTCCACTTT; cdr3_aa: CSASAGRNRNSPLHF
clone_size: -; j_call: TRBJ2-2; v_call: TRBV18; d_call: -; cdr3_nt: TGTGCCAGCTCACCCTCCGTGGACTCGGACCGGGAGCTGTTTTTT; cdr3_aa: CASSPSVDSDRELFF
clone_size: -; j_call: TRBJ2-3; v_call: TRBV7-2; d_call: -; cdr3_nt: TGTGCCAGCAGTTCCCTAGAAGATACGCAGTATTTT; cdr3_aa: CASSSLEDTQYF
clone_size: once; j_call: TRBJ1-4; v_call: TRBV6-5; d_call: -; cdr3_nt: TGTGCCGGCGGAAGTAAGGGTCTCTGGGGAGGAAAACTGTTTTTT; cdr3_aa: CAGGSKGLWGGKLFF
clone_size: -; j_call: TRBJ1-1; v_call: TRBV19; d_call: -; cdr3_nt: TGTGCCAGTAGTATAGATCTGGGTAGGAGACAGGAAGCTTTCTTT; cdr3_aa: CASSIDLGRRQEAFF
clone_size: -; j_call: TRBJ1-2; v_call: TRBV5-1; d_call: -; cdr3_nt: TGCGCCAGCAGCGGCGGGACGGCCCTTGGAGCTAACTATGGCTACACCTTC; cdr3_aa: CASSGGTALGANYGYTF
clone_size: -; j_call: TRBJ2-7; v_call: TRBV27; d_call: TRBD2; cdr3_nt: TGTGCCAGCAGCCCGGGACTAGCCGTCTCCGAGCAGTACTTC; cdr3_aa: CASSPGLAVSEQYF
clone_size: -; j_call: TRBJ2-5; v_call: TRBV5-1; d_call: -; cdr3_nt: TGCGCCAGCAGCTCGAGGGTGGAAGAGACCCAGTACTTC; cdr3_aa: CASSSRVEETQYF
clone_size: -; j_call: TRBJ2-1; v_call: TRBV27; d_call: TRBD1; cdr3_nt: TGTGCCAGCAGTTTATCAGGACAGGGGGCAAACAATGAGCAGTTCTTC; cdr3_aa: CASSLSGQGANNEQFF
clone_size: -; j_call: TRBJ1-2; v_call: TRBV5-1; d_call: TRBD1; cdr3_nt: TGCGCCAGCAGCCAAGGACAGGGCTATGGCTACACCTTC; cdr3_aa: CASSQGQGYGYTF
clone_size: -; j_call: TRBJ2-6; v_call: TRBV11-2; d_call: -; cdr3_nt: TGTGCCAGCAGCTTACGGTTCTCTGGGGCCAACGTCCTGACTTTC; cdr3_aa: CASSLRFSGANVLTF
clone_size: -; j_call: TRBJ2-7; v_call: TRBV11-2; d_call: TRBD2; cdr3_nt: TGTGCCAGCAGCTTAGATGGGGGTCCCAGCGGGAGGTTGTACGAGCAGTACTTC; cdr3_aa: CASSLDGGPSGRLYEQYF
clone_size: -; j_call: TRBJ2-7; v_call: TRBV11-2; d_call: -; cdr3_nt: TGTGCCAGCAGCTTAGAAGCAGGGTCCTACGAGCAGTACTTC; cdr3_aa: CASSLEAGSYEQYF
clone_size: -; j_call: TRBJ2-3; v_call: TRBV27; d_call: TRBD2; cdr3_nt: TGTGCCAGCGGCGGGACTAGTAGCACAGATACGCAGTATTTT; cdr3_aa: CASGGTSSTDTQYF
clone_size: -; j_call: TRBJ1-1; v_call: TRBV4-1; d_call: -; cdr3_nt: TGCGCCAGCAGCCAAGAGCTTCAGCAGGAAACAGAGAACACTGAAGCTTTCTTT; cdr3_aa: CASSQELQQETENTEAFF
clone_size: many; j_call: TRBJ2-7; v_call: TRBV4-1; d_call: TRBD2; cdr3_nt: TGCGCCAGCAGCCTTTCCAGGGAGGGAACCTACGAGCAGTACTTC; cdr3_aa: CASSLSREGTYEQYF
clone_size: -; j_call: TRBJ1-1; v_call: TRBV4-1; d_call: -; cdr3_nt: TGCGCCAGCAGCCAAGATCGCAGGGCGCGTGTCACTGAAGCTTTCTTT; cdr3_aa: CASSQDRRARVTEAFF
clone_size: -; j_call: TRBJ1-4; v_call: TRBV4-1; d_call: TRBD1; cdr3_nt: TGCGCCAGCAGCCCTGCGGCAGGGGGGGAAAAACTGTTTTTT; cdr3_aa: CASSPAAGGEKLFF
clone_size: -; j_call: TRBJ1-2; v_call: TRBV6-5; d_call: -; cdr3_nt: TGTGTCACCAGAGACAGATCCCCTTCTAACTATGGCTACACCTTC; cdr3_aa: CVTRDRSPSNYGYTF
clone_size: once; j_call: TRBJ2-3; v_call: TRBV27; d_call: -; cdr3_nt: TGTGCCAGCAGTTTATCCGCGGGTTCAGATACGCAGTATTTT; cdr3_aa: CASSLSAGSDTQYF
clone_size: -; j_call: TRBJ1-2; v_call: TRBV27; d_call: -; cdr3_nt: TGTGCCAGCAGTTTAACGGGAGTTGGGGGCTACACCTTC; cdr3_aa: CASSLTGVGGYTF
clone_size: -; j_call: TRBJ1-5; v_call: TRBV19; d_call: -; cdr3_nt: TGTGCCAGTAGTGGGACATTTGGTACCAATCAGCCCCAGCATTTT; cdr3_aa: CASSGTFGTNQPQHF